This T cell receptor (beta chain) was observed in a study of beta chain features in type 1 diabetes. Study observations and caveats: A greater similarity of naive, central memory and Treg TCRB repertoires was seen among patients than among healthy donors. Type 1 diabetes patients had TCRB CDR3s that were shorter (moderately but significantly so) in all four CD4+ subsets. Here, the possible influence of HLA type (on TCRB rearrangement) remained unresolved. Sequencing of cDNA might inflate the share of cells that strongly express TCR. VDJ junctions from type 1 diabetes patients carried fewer insertions and larger deletions.

The authors reverse transcribed all of the isolated RNA, so sequencing captured expressed TCRB transcripts. Clones were read by immunoSEQ multiplex PCR, and TCRdb kept only the in-frame ones, dropping some. The sample carries 120,000 or so clones, 17% recorded once. Germline lookup yields CDR1 ENHRY and CDR2 SYGVKD. The length of the CDR3 is 14 residues. Trimming left V 4 bases short and J 3 bases short, with 12 bases between. The table lists this clone with a few counts. Its antigen is unknown. Sequenced: central memory CD4+ T cells from blood. The chain is built from TRBV10-3 and TRBJ1-1; D might be TRBD1 (6 bases). The clonotype was recovered from a young man with type 1 diabetes. CDR3 in amino acids: CAISVDRWDTEAFF. DNA of the CDR3: TGTGCCATCAGTGTCGACAGGTGGGACACTGAAGCTTTCTTT.